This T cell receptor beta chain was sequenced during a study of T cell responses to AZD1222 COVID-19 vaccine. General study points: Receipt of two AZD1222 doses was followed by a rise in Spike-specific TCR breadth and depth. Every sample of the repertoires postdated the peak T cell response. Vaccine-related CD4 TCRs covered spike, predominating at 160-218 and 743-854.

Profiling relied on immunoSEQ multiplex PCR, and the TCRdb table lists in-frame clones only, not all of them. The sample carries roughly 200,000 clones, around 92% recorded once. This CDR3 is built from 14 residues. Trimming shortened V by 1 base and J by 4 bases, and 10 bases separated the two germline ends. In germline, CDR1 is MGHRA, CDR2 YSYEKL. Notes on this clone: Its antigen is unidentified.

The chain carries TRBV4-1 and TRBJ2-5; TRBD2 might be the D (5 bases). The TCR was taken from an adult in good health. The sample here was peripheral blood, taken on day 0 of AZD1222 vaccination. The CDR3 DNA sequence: TGCGCCAGCAGCCAAGGGAGGTCAGTAGAGACCCAGTACTTC. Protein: CASSQGRSVETQYF.